The 26 T cell receptor beta chains listed next were all sequenced from one sample in a study of identical twins. From the 5' RACE reads, TCRdb called clonotypes with MiXCR, one entry per CDR3 protein. The data show roughly 480,000 distinct CDR3 sequences, roughly 26% seen once. These records were also assigned to another study, of T cells expressing NK-cell markers.

The sequencing input was CD4+ T cells sorted from blood. The receptor set was obtained from a woman in her late teens or twenties in good health.

The chain uses TRBV12-3 or TRBV12-4 and TRBJ1-1, with D possibly matching TRBD1 (5 bases). With 7 bases removed from V and 9 bases from J, the gap between germline ends came to 18 bases. The CDR3 contains 13 residues. Here the CDR3 reads CASTPPGPTKAFF. DNA for the CDR3: TGTGCCAGCACCCCCCCGGGGCCCACCAAAGCTTTCTTT.

This clonotype was seen more than once but under ten times. The genes are TRBV5-1 and TRBJ1-1; 7 positions match TRBD1. In germline, CDR1 is SGHRS, CDR2 YFSETQ. The CDR3 runs to 14 residues. The V and J ends lost 0 bases and 3 bases, in that order; junction bases with no gene match: 2. This chain's CDR3 is CASSLGDSYTEAFF. In DNA form, the CDR3 reads TGCGCCAGCAGCTTGGGGGACAGCTACACTGAAGCTTTCTTT.

This chain links TRBV2 with TRBJ2-1; D may be TRBD1 or TRBD2 (6 bases each). CDR1 SNHLY and CDR2 FYNNEI come from the germline V gene. The length of the CDR3 is 13 residues. Trimming pared 7 bases from V and 8 bases from J, leaving 15 bases between. CDR3 region: CASNKWGADEQFF. The CDR3, as DNA: TGTGCCAGCAACAAATGGGGGGCCGATGAGCAGTTCTTC. The full variable domain, with the rest looked up from reference TRBV2 and TRBJ2-1, is EPEVTQTPSHQVTQMGQEVILRCVPISNHLYFYWYRQILGQKVEFLVSFYNNEISEKSEIFDDQFSVERPDGSNFTLKIRSTKLEDSAMYFCASNKWGADEQFFGPGTRLTVL.

CDR3 DNA sequence: TGTGCCAGCGCCAGCTTATCCCGCGGAACTTGGGATACGCAGTATTTT. Protein sequence: CASASLSRGTWDTQYF. The rearrangement joins TRBV7-9 to TRBJ2-3; no clear D. Trimming left V 8 bases short and J 6 bases short, with 24 bases between. Germline V lookup: CDR1 SEHNR, CDR2 FQNEAQ (reference sequence). This CDR3 comprises 16 residues.

The rearrangement links TRBV7-2 to TRBJ2-7, with 8 bases fitting TRBD2. The germline CDR1 and CDR2 sequences are SGHTA and FQGNSA. J lost 5 bases, V lost 2 bases, and 11 bases had no gene match. The CDR3 is 16 residues long. The CDR3 bases are TGTGCCAGCAGCTTAATCCCAGCGGGAGCATCGAACGAGCAGTACTTC. The encoded protein is CASSLIPAGASNEQYF.

V usage is TRBV7-6 and J usage is TRBJ2-7; 7 nucleotides align to TRBD2. There are 13 residues in the CDR3. Losses at the gene ends were 8 bases for V and 5 bases for J; bases not matched to a gene: 9. CDR1 SGHVS and CDR2 FNYEAQ come from the germline V gene. The CDR3 spells CASSHAGTNEQYF. The CDR3 coding sequence is TGTGCCAGCTCCCACGCCGGGACTAACGAGCAGTACTTC.

This clonotype was detected a few times. The chain recombines TRBV7-3 with TRBJ2-7; D tentatively reads TRBD1 or TRBD2 (5 bases each). Trimming took off 5 bases at V and 2 bases at J, with 16 bases between the two ends. The CDR3 totals 15 residues. Germline CDR1 is SGHTA and CDR2 is FQGTGA. The CDR3 sequence: CASSPSRDPAYEQYF. The CDR3 DNA reads TGTGCCAGCAGCCCGTCCAGGGACCCGGCCTACGAGCAGTACTTC.

The rearrangement joins TRBV20-1 to TRBJ2-7; 14 bases line up with TRBD2. Germline assignment: CDR1 DFQATT and CDR2 SNEGSKA (reference sequence). The V gene end was trimmed by 4 bases and the J gene end by 0 bases; junction bases not matched to a gene: 5. CDR3 length: 16 amino acids. The CDR3 loop is CSAIRGLAGASYEQYF. The DNA of the CDR3 is TGCAGTGCTATAAGGGGACTAGCGGGAGCCTCCTACGAGCAGTACTTC.

This clonotype has just a few counts. CDR3 loop: CASSPGTTNTEAFF. In DNA, the CDR3 is TGTGCCAGCAGCCCCGGGACAACGAACACTGAAGCTTTCTTT. The chain couples TRBV7-9 to TRBJ1-1; D possibly corresponds to TRBD1 (6 bases). Per the germline V gene, CDR1 is SEHNR and CDR2 is FQNEAQ (reference sequence). CDR3 size: 14 residues. Trimming took off 5 bases at V and 1 base at J, with 11 bases between the two ends.

For this clonotype: One end of the junction fails to match germline, which may point to a read error. The V gene is TRBV10-3, the J gene TRBJ1-1, with TRBD1 identical over 8 bases. The CDR3 is 14 amino acids. Germline CDR1 and CDR2: ENHRY and SYGVKD. CDR3 in amino acids: CAISKQGVKTEAFF. CDR3 nucleotides: TGTGCCATCAGTAAACAGGGGGTGAAAACTGAAGCTTTCTTT.

In its sample, this clonotype was seen a few times. V is TRBV5-1 and J is TRBJ2-1; 7 bases agree with TRBD2. V shed 4 bases, J shed 8 bases, and the junction held 15 bases outside the gene matches. CDR3 size: 16 residues. CDR1 is SGHRS, CDR2 YFSETQ, per germline. This CDR3 reads CASSGQLVEAGDEQFF. The CDR3 DNA reads TGCGCCAGCAGCGGCCAGCTAGTTGAGGCGGGGGATGAGCAGTTCTTC. Combining the CDR3 with reference TRBV5-1 and TRBJ2-1 gives the whole variable domain KAGVTQTPRYLIKTRGQQVTLSCSPISGHRSVSWYQQTPGQGLQFLFEYFSETQRNKGNFPGRFSGRQFSNSRSEMNVSTLELGDSALYLCASSGQLVEAGDEQFFGPGTRLTVL.

This clonotype has just a few counts. The chain is built from TRBV6-1 and TRBJ2-7; a possible D gene is TRBD2 (5 bases). The V end was cut by 7 bases, the J end by 0 bases, with 10 bases between. CDR3 length equals 13 residues. In germline, CDR1 is MNHNS, CDR2 SASEGT. CDR3 nucleotide sequence: TGTGCCAGCACCGGGGTACTCTCCTACGAGCAGTACTTC. Amino acids: CASTGVLSYEQYF.

This sequence joins TRBV7-6 and TRBJ2-1; possibly TRBD1 or TRBD2 for D (6 bases each). Germline CDR1 SGHVS, CDR2 FNYEAQ. The CDR3 contains 13 residues. V dropped 1 base and J dropped 10 bases, with 11 bases sitting between them. As DNA, the CDR3 is TGTGCCAGCAGCTTAGGGGGGGCAGTAGAGCAGTTCTTC. This sequence encodes CASSLGGAVEQFF.

The chain links TRBV7-9 to TRBJ2-2; tentative D call: TRBD2 (6 bases). The germline V and J ends were trimmed by 5 bases and 0 bases, with 13 bases remaining between them. There are 16 residues in the CDR3. Germline assignment: CDR1 SEHNR and CDR2 FQNEAQ (reference sequence). The CDR3 nucleotides are TGTGCCAGCAGCCGGGACTCGATTTCGAACACCGGGGAGCTGTTTTTT. This encodes CASSRDSISNTGELFF.

This rearrangement joins TRBV3-1 to TRBJ1-2; 8 nucleotides align to TRBD1. Germline CDR1 is LGHDT and CDR2 is YNNKEL (reference sequence). Losses at the gene ends were 4 bases for V and 8 bases for J; bases not matched to a gene: 9. The CDR3 is 14 amino acids. The chain's CDR3 is CASSLYQGAGGYTF. The CDR3 DNA sequence: TGTGCCAGCAGCCTTTACCAGGGGGCAGGGGGCTACACCTTC.

V gene TRBV20-1 combines with J gene TRBJ2-4; D is possibly TRBD2 (5 bases). CDR1 is DFQATT and CDR2 is SNEGSKA in the germline V gene (reference sequence). V lost 6 bases and J 2 bases, leaving 20 bases between the germline ends. CDR3 length: 16 residues. CDR3 DNA sequence: TGCAGTGCAAATCCCAGGAGGCCGGTGTCCAAAAACATTCAGTACTTC. This encodes CSANPRRPVSKNIQYF.

This clonotype was seen at least ten times. The genes are TRBV5-1 and TRBJ1-4; 10 bases agree with TRBD1. The CDR3 consists of 16 residues. The V segment lost 0 bases and the J segment 5 bases; nucleotides outside the gene matches: 4. The germline V gene has CDR1 SGHRS and CDR2 YFSETQ. CDR3 bases: TGCGCCAGCAGCTTGGGAGACAGGGGGCAGAATGAAAAACTGTTTTTT. It specifies CASSLGDRGQNEKLFF.

This clonotype has more than one count but fewer than ten. The chain links TRBV29-1 to TRBJ1-1, with D possibly matching TRBD1 (5 bases). The ends were cut back, 4 bases at V and 4 bases at J, with 10 bases in the middle. The CDR3 runs to 12 residues. Germline CDR1 SQVTM, CDR2 ANQGSEA. The CDR3 loop reads CSVVGGSTEAFF. The CDR3 DNA follows: TGCAGCGTTGTCGGGGGGAGCACTGAAGCTTTCTTT.

This clonotype was seen more than once but under ten times. This sequence joins TRBV20-1 and TRBJ2-3; 11 bases fit TRBD2. The germline CDR1 and CDR2 sequences are DFQATT and SNEGSKA (reference sequence). Germline trimming cut 4 bases from V and 1 base from J; bases unmatched to any gene: 13. This CDR3 comprises 18 residues. The CDR3 sequence is CSATPTSGRMWGTDTQYF. CDR3 DNA sequence: TGCAGTGCTACTCCAACTAGCGGGAGAATGTGGGGCACAGATACGCAGTATTTT.

The chain couples TRBV5-5 to TRBJ2-7; D is unclear. There are 14 residues in the CDR3. V dropped 0 bases and J dropped 2 bases, with 9 bases sitting between them. Per germline, CDR1 SGHKS and CDR2 YYEKEE (reference sequence). This CDR3 reads CASSLGQTPYEQYF. CDR3 coding DNA: TGTGCCAGCAGCTTGGGGCAGACCCCCTACGAGCAGTACTTC.

This clonotype was recorded once. This chain uses TRBV6-5 with TRBJ1-5; possible D gene TRBD1, 5 bases. This CDR3 is 14 amino acids long. V shed 2 bases and J shed 3 bases, with 8 bases lying between them. CDR1 is MNHEY, CDR2 SVGAGI, per germline. CDR3 bases: TGTGCCAGCAGTTACGGACAAACCAATCAGCCCCAGCATTTT. It translates to CASSYGQTNQPQHF.

This clonotype turned up a few times. This chain connects TRBV12-3 or TRBV12-4 to TRBJ2-3, with TRBD2 identical over 11 bases. The CDR3 covers 15 residues. Trimming took 10 bases from V and 4 from J; bases not matched to a gene: 10. The CDR3 reads CATCSGRGGPDTQYF. CDR3 in DNA: TGTGCCACCTGTAGCGGGAGGGGGGGCCCAGATACGCAGTATTTT.

The rearrangement joins TRBV20-1 to TRBJ2-3, with D hard to call. This CDR3 is 12 amino acids long. Trimming left V 5 bases short and J 0 bases short, with 6 bases between. The V gene's germline CDR1 is DFQATT and CDR2 SNEGSKA (reference sequence). Here the CDR3 DNA reads TGCAGTGCTCCCCTTAGCACAGATACGCAGTATTTT. Its protein product is CSAPLSTDTQYF.

This clonotype was observed a handful of times. The chain combines TRBV28 with TRBJ2-2, with TRBD1 as a possible D gene (5 bases). V was trimmed by 6 bases and J by 5 bases, leaving 16 bases between them. CDR3 length: 15 amino acids. Germline V gives CDR1 MDHEN, CDR2 SYDVKM. This CDR3 reads CASSAQGSGTGELFF. The CDR3, as DNA: TGTGCCAGCAGCGCGCAGGGCAGTGGGACCGGGGAGCTGTTTTTT.

This clonotype was seen more than once but under ten times. This chain uses TRBV12-3 or TRBV12-4 with TRBJ2-5; tentatively, D is TRBD2 (5 bases). The V and J ends lost 2 bases and 7 bases respectively, with 11 bases between them. The CDR3 is 13 amino acids. CDR3 protein: CASSLRERRTQYF. The CDR3 nucleotides are TGTGCCAGCAGTTTACGGGAACGCCGGACCCAGTACTTC.

In its sample, this clonotype was seen a few times. This chain links TRBV4-1 with TRBJ1-1; D is unresolved. CDR1 is MGHRA and CDR2 is YSYEKL in the germline V gene. The CDR3 covers 13 residues. V was cut by 5 bases and J by 4 bases, with 11 bases left in between. This chain's CDR3 is CASSGSHVTEAFF. CDR3 bases: TGCGCCAGCAGCGGGAGCCATGTCACTGAAGCTTTCTTT.